The source of this TCR beta chain is a study of shared T cell receptors in the human thymus. Produced via immunoSEQ multiplex PCR; TCRdb's table is partial and in-frame only. Here the sample spans hundreds of thousands of clones, 70% to 90% being singletons. The V and J ends lost 3 bases and 2 bases, in that order; junction bases with no gene match: 13. The CDR3 length is 19 residues. Looked up from germline, CDR1 is SGDLS and CDR2 is YYNGEE. This clone was seen a single time. These data were also reused for a study on human thymus T cells. That paper notes: Corrective surgery for congenital heart defects was being performed on the healthy Finnish infants who were the donors. The source of the thymus tissue was resections taken during corrective heart surgery. Apparent bias marked the V and J gene usage of thymic and blood repertoires. A high degree of thymic repertoire overlap among unrelated individuals was reported in related research.

The genes are TRBV9 and TRBJ2-3; 12 bases line up with TRBD2. The sequencing input was thymocytes. The TCR was taken from a boy less than two years old with a congenital heart defect. This CDR3 reads CASSASSGRALSSTDTQYF. The CDR3 coding sequence is TGTGCCAGCAGCGCCTCTAGCGGGAGGGCCCTTTCCTCCACAGATACGCAGTATTTT.